The present entry profiles one T cell receptor beta chain with its context. Its antigen is currently unknown. Sequencing used immunoSEQ multiplex PCR; TCRdb keeps in-frame clones, though not all of them. The table records about 46,000 clones, 65% to 80% of them present only once. The ViraFEST assay expanded antigen-specific CD4+ T cells with viral peptide pools before sequencing. Following 10 days of culture, CD4+ T cells were isolated. Everyone in the study got two shots of either the BNT162b2 or mRNA-1273 vaccine. At days 3 and 7, half of the medium was exchanged for IL-2 medium. The V segment lost 5 bases and the J segment 2 bases; nucleotides outside the gene matches: 19. Germline values: CDR1 SGHRS, CDR2 YFSETQ. There are 19 residues in the CDR3. The data originate from a study of vaccination effects on CD4 cells after COVID-19. Study-wide background: Post-vaccine specimens arrived a median 72 days past the second dose.

Study-wide findings and caveats: Common cold coronaviruses were cross-recognized by only 1 of 255 vaccine-induced clones in healthy vaccinees.

The V call is TRBV5-1, the J call TRBJ2-7; 10 bases map to TRBD1. The material sequenced was CD4+ T cells from PBMCs cultured with HCoV-OC43 spike peptides, taken after COVID-19 vaccination. Subset meaning: HCoV-OC43 spike overlapping peptide pool stimulation. This receptor was identified in a human donor who received a COVID-19 vaccine. The CDR3 loop is CASRQTHPLRQGATYEQYF. The CDR3 DNA follows: TGCGCCAGCAGACAAACACACCCGCTTCGACAGGGGGCAACCTACGAGCAGTACTTC. Full variable domain (missing parts from reference TRBV5-1 and TRBJ2-7): KAGVTQTPRYLIKTRGQQVTLSCSPISGHRSVSWYQQTPGQGLQFLFEYFSETQRNKGNFPGRFSGRQFSNSRSEMNVSTLELGDSALYLCASRQTHPLRQGATYEQYFGPGTRLTVT.